This T cell receptor beta chain was documented in a study of blood T cell repertoires in COVID-19. Study-wide background: T cells, B-cell-depleted T cells, or PBMCs supplied cDNA or gDNA.

Some clones are missing from TCRdb's copy, which holds only in-frame ones; the method was immunoSEQ multiplex PCR. Here the sample spans fewer than 400,000 clones, around nine tenths being singletons. Exposed enrollees had met someone with a PCR-confirmed or clinician-diagnosed COVID-19 case at some point within the 2 weeks before study entry. This sequence was found in a woman aged 25-40 years who had been exposed to COVID-19. The sequenced material came from PBMCs or T cells enriched from blood (not recorded which).

The DNA for the CDR3 is TGTGCCAGCAGGGGCGCAGTTTGGCAGGGGGTCAATGAGCAGTTCTTC. This encodes CASRGAVWQGVNEQFF. The gene calls are TRBV27 and TRBJ2-1, with 7 bases lining up with TRBD1. This CDR3 contains 16 residues. Trimming cost V 6 bases and J 6 bases; bases outside gene matches: 14. Germline values: CDR1 MNHEY, CDR2 SMNVEV (reference sequence).